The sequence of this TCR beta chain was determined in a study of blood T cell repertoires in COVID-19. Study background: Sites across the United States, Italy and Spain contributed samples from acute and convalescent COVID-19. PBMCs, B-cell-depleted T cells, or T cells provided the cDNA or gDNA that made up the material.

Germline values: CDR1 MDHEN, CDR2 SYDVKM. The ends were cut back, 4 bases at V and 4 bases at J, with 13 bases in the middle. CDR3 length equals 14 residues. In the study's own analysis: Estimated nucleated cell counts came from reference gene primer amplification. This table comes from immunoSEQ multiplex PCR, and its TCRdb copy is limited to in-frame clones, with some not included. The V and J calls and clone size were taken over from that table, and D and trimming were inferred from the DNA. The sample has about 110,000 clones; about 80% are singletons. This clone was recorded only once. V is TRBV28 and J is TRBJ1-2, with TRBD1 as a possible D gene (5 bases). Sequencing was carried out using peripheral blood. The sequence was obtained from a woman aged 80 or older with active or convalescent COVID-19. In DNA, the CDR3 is TGTGCCAGCAGTTCATCCAGGGAGGGCTATGGCTACACCTTC. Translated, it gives CASSSSREGYGYTF.